The sequence of this T cell receptor (beta chain) was determined in a study of shared clonotypes between healthy human individuals. The CDR3 is made up of 15 amino acids. Germline assignment: CDR1 SGHAT and CDR2 FQNNGV. Trimming cost V 3 bases and J 6 bases; bases outside gene matches: 6. Here immunoSEQ multiplex PCR was the method, and the copy in TCRdb shows in-frame clones only, minus some. The data contain approximately 2.1 million clones, 85% to 95% of them singletons. Notes on the study in general: Sampling was confined to blood; repertoires within tissues likely differ.

It was into CD45RA+ naive and CD45RA-negative memory subsets that the CD4+ cells were split. Remarks on this clone: What it binds is not known.

The gene calls are TRBV11-2 and TRBJ1-4, with 8 positions matching TRBD1. The specimen sequenced was naive CD4+ T cells from PBMCs. Subset defined: CD45RA+ positively selected. The clonotype comes from a man between 18 and 29 years old in good health. Some clones in this sample may be carry-over from other donors' samples. This CDR3 reads CASSFLRGLYEKLFF. The CDR3 DNA sequence: TGTGCCAGCAGCTTTCTCAGGGGGCTTTATGAAAAACTGTTTTTT.